The 18 T cell receptor beta chains in this list originate from one sample, sequenced in a study of blood T cell repertoires in COVID-19. Generated by immunoSEQ multiplex PCR, the TCRdb table keeps only in-frame clones and is missing some. This sample has roughly 100,000 clones, with around 76% found just once. The sample comprised peripheral blood. The receptors shown here come from an elderly man with acute or convalescent COVID-19.

V and J are TRBV14 and TRBJ2-2; the D gene is possibly TRBD2 (6 bases). CDR3 length: 15 amino acids. V was cut by 3 bases and J by 6 bases, with 14 bases left in between. Germline CDR1 is SGHDN and CDR2 is FVKESK. The CDR3 nucleotides read TGTGCCAGCAGCCAGGTGGAGAGGAGGGCCGGGGAGCTGTTTTTT. Translated: CASSQVERRAGELFF.

The CDR3 reads CASSMVQETNYGYTF. The CDR3 DNA follows: TGTGCCAGTAGTATGGTACAGGAGACTAACTATGGCTACACCTTC. V is TRBV19 and J is TRBJ1-2, with D tentatively TRBD1 (5 bases). Trimming shortened V by 3 bases and J by 0 bases, and 11 bases separated the two germline ends. In germline, CDR1 is LNHDA, CDR2 SQIVND (reference sequence). The CDR3 covers 15 residues.

This sequence joins TRBV7-2 and TRBJ1-6; D call uncertain. This CDR3 has 14 amino acids. Germline V gives CDR1 SGHTA, CDR2 FQGNSA. V was pared by 4 bases and J by 7 bases, with 11 bases between. The CDR3 is CASSYGRKNSPLHF. The DNA of the CDR3 is TGTGCCAGCAGCTACGGGAGGAAGAATTCACCCCTCCACTTT.

The chain links TRBV4-3 to TRBJ2-3; tentative D call: TRBD2 (6 bases). Germline CDR1 is LGHNA and CDR2 is YSLEER. The CDR3 runs to 17 residues. The V end was cut by 0 bases, the J end by 0 bases, with 13 bases between. The CDR3: CASSQDRTGVSTDTQYF. CDR3 coding DNA: TGCGCCAGCAGCCAAGATAGAACGGGGGTTAGCACAGATACGCAGTATTTT.

This clone was observed a single time. The chain combines TRBV5-1 with TRBJ2-5; 7 bases align to TRBD1. Per the germline V gene, CDR1 is SGHRS and CDR2 is YFSETQ. The CDR3 covers 14 residues. The V and J ends lost 7 bases and 3 bases, in that order; junction bases with no gene match: 9. CDR3 residues: CASRQGTDKETQYF. The CDR3 DNA reads as TGCGCCAGCCGGCAGGGGACAGACAAAGAGACCCAGTACTTC.

The chain is built from TRBV7-8 and TRBJ2-7, with D tentatively TRBD2 (5 bases). CDR1 is SGHVS and CDR2 is FQNEAQ in the germline V gene. Trimming took off 5 bases at V and 7 bases at J, with 15 bases between the two ends. This CDR3 is built from 13 residues. The CDR3 DNA is TGTGCCAGCAGCCCCCTCACCAGCGGTGAGCAGTACTTC. Protein: CASSPLTSGEQYF. Filled out from reference TRBV7-8 and TRBJ2-7, the complete variable domain reads GAGVSQSPRYKVAKRGQDVALRCDPISGHVSLFWYQQALGQGPEFLTYFQNEAQLDKSGLPSDRFFAERPEGSVSTLKIQRTQQEDSAVYLCASSPLTSGEQYFGPGTRLTVT.

The chain couples TRBV6-4 to TRBJ2-3; 9 positions agree with TRBD1. Per the germline V gene, CDR1 is MRHNA and CDR2 is SNTAGT. J gave up 9 bases and V 6 bases, and 4 bases lay outside the gene matches. The CDR3 sequence is 12 residues long. The CDR3 DNA follows: TGTGCCAGCAGGGCCGGGACAGGGACGCAGTATTTT. It translates to CASRAGTGTQYF.

The chain is built from TRBV13 and TRBJ2-7, with 7 bases that match TRBD2. V was clipped by 6 bases and J by 5 bases; unmatched bases: 10. Germline values: CDR1 PRHDT, CDR2 FYEKMQ (reference sequence). CDR3 length equals 14 residues. The CDR3 coding sequence is TGTGCCAGCAGAGTTGGCTTGGGGACTAACGAGCAGTACTTC. Translated: CASRVGLGTNEQYF.

CDR3 DNA sequence: TGTGCCAGCAGTTATCCACGGGTGAACACTGAAGCTTTCTTT. Its protein is CASSYPRVNTEAFF. V usage is TRBV28 and J usage is TRBJ1-1; D call uncertain. V gave up 4 bases and J gave up 0 bases, with 9 bases separating them. This CDR3 has 14 residues. Germline values: CDR1 MDHEN, CDR2 SYDVKM. The whole variable domain, remainder taken from reference TRBV28 and TRBJ1-1, is DVKVTQSSRYLVKRTGEKVFLECVQDMDHENMFWYRQDPGLGLRLIYFSYDVKMKEKGDIPEGYSVSREKKERFSLILESASTNQTSMYLCASSYPRVNTEAFFGQGTRLTVV.

This clone was seen once. V gene TRBV7-2 combines with J gene TRBJ1-6, with D unresolved. The germline V gene has CDR1 SGHTA and CDR2 FQGNSA. The CDR3 spans 15 residues. Trimming removed 1 base from V and 8 bases from J, with 12 bases in between. The CDR3 DNA is TGTGCCAGCAGCTTAGACGGCAGGAATGATTCACCCCTCCACTTT. Its protein product is CASSLDGRNDSPLHF.

V is TRBV7-2 and J is TRBJ1-6; D not resolved. The CDR3 runs to 12 residues. Germline-derived CDR1 and CDR2 are SGHTA and FQGNSA. Trimming took off 3 bases at V and 6 bases at J, with 3 bases between the two ends. This chain's CDR3 is CASSFSNSPLHF. In DNA, the CDR3 is TGTGCCAGCAGCTTCAGTAATTCACCCCTCCACTTT.

The chain recombines TRBV3-1 (or the pseudogene TRBV3-2) with TRBJ2-1; weak D call: TRBD2 (6 bases). The germline gives CDR1 LGHDT, CDR2 YNNKEL (reference sequence). The CDR3 spans 18 residues. V lost 1 base, J lost 5 bases, and 21 bases lay in between. The CDR3 DNA sequence: TGTGCCAGCAGCCAAGCCTACGGGGGAGCAGGGAAGAACAATGAGCAGTTCTTC. Protein product: CASSQAYGGAGKNNEQFF.

V is TRBV18 and J is TRBJ2-3; 7 bases are a match to TRBD1. Per the germline V gene, CDR1 is KGHSH and CDR2 is LQKENI. The CDR3 is 15 amino acids. Losses at the gene ends were 0 bases for V and 9 bases for J; bases not matched to a gene: 9. The DNA of the CDR3 is TGTGCCAGCTCACCACCTGGACAGGCAAGGGAAACGCAGTATTTT. Protein: CASSPPGQARETQYF.

The rearrangement joins TRBV18 to TRBJ2-7; D possibly corresponds to TRBD2 (7 bases). Trimming took off 8 bases at V and 2 bases at J, with 16 bases between the two ends. Germline CDR1 KGHSH, CDR2 LQKENI. The CDR3 length is 14 residues. CDR3 sequence reads: CASRLGGGAYEQYF. DNA for the CDR3: TGTGCCAGCCGGCTCGGAGGGGGGGCCTACGAGCAGTACTTC.

Only one count was recorded for this clone. The gene calls are TRBV27 and TRBJ2-1; maybe TRBD1 (5 bases). Germline CDR1 reads MNHEY; CDR2 reads SMNVEV (reference sequence). V lost 1 base, J lost 0 bases, and 10 bases lay in between. This CDR3 has 16 amino acids. In DNA, the CDR3 is TGTGCCAGCAGTTTATATCAGGGAAGCTCCTACAATGAGCAGTTCTTC. It is translated as CASSLYQGSSYNEQFF.

This chain links TRBV7-9 with TRBJ1-2; TRBD1 might be the D (6 bases). Germline values: CDR1 SEHNR, CDR2 FQNEAQ (reference sequence). The CDR3 totals 14 residues. Trimming shortened V by 5 bases and J by 0 bases, and 10 bases separated the two germline ends. The CDR3 DNA sequence: TGTGCCAGCAGCCGGGACATCTCTAACTATGGCTACACCTTC. Protein sequence: CASSRDISNYGYTF.

J is TRBJ1-5 and V is TRBV9, with unresolved D. V was clipped by 3 bases and J by 2 bases, with 6 bases between them. The CDR3 totals 13 residues. Germline assignment: CDR1 SGDLS and CDR2 YYNGEE. CDR3 protein: CASSAIGNQPQHF. The CDR3 DNA reads as TGTGCCAGCAGCGCCATTGGCAATCAGCCCCAGCATTTT. The variable domain in full, with the rest retrieved from reference TRBV9 and TRBJ1-5, is DSGVTQTPKHLITATGQRVTLRCSPRSGDLSVYWYQQSLDQGLQFLIQYYNGEERAKGNILERFSAQQFPDLHSELNLSSLELGDSALYFCASSAIGNQPQHFGDGTRLSIL.

The CDR3: CASSPGLARGTGELFF. In DNA form, the CDR3 reads TGTGCCAGCAGTCCCGGACTAGCGCGTGGCACCGGGGAGCTGTTTTTT. The chain couples TRBV11-3 to TRBJ2-2, with 9 bases matching TRBD2. V shed 6 bases and J 4 bases; nucleotides not matched to a gene: 9. Germline assignment: CDR1 SGHNT and CDR2 YENEEA. The CDR3 sequence is 16 residues long.